Detailed here is one T cell receptor beta chain. As yet, its antigen is unknown. This sample was included in a study of cytomegalovirus exposure and HLA in healthy donors. Regarding the study as a whole: Trimming of TCR beta V- and J-genes showed a link, identified in a later analysis, to a missense DCLRE1C variant. The analysis excluded some indistinguishable V segments, including TRBV6-2 and TRBV6-3.

The CDR3 runs 13 residues. CDR1 and CDR2 from the germline V gene are SGHNT and YENEEA. Deletions cut 4 bases from V and 5 bases from J, with 11 bases between. Researchers ran the PCR with 60 Vbeta and 13 Jbeta primers. Profiled with immunoSEQ multiplex PCR; TCRdb holds only in-frame clones, not every one. The sample includes some 180,000 clones, around 79% of them seen just once. Sequencing was performed on PBMCs. This receptor was taken from a woman between 25 and 40 years old in good health and CMV-seropositive. This sequence joins TRBV11-3 and TRBJ1-1, with D possibly being TRBD1 (6 bases). The CDR3 DNA follows: TGTGCCAGCAGCTCGAGGGGGAGTACTGAAGCTTTCTTT. Amino acids: CASSSRGSTEAFF.